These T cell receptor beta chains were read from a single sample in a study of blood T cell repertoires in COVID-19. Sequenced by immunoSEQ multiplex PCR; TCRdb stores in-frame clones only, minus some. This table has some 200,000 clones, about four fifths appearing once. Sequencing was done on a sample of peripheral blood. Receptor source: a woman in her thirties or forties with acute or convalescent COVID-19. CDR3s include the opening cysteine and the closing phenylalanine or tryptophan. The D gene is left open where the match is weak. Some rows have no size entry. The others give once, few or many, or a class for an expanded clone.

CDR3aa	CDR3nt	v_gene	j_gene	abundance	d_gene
CASSYAEDSSVNEQFF	TGTGCCAGCAGTTACGCCGAGGACAGTTCAGTCAATGAGCAGTTCTTC	TRBV6-5	TRBJ2-1	NA	NA
CASSLGARETDTQYF	TGTGCCAGCAGCCTAGGGGCAAGAGAGACAGATACGCAGTATTTT	TRBV11-3	TRBJ2-3	NA	NA
CASSLDPGTSVREQYF	TGTGCCAGCAGCCTCGATCCCGGGACTAGCGTCCGGGAGCAGTACTTC	TRBV7-2	TRBJ2-7	NA	TRBD2
CASSISGGLEQYF	TGTGCCAGTAGTATATCTGGAGGGCTCGAGCAGTACTTC	TRBV19	TRBJ2-7	NA	NA
CASSLVPGRVPNTEAFF	TGCGCCAGCAGCTTGGTACCCGGCAGGGTGCCGAACACTGAAGCTTTCTTT	TRBV5-1	TRBJ1-1	NA	NA
CASSLIKSGGSSYNSPLHF	TGTGCCAGCAGCTTAATAAAGTCGGGGGGAAGCTCCTATAATTCACCCCTCCACTTT	TRBV7-9	TRBJ1-6	NA	NA
CASSPTASPGDTQYF	TGTGCCAGCAGTCCTACGGCTTCTCCAGGAGATACGCAGTATTTT	TRBV6-4	TRBJ2-3	NA	NA
CASSRGLKETQYF	TGCGCCAGCAGCCGGGGACTTAAGGAGACCCAGTACTTC	TRBV5-1	TRBJ2-5	NA	NA
CASSPRQGNTQYF	TGTGCCAGCAGTCCGAGACAGGGGAATACGCAGTATTTT	TRBV6-2/TRBV6-3	TRBJ2-3	NA	TRBD1
CASSDRGNQPQHF	TGTGCCAGTAGTGACAGGGGCAATCAGCCCCAGCATTTT	TRBV19	TRBJ1-5	NA	TRBD1
CASSLSSGAGANVLTF	TGTGCCAGCAGCTTGAGTAGCGGGGCTGGGGCCAACGTCCTGACTTTC	TRBV11-2	TRBJ2-6	few	TRBD2
CASSKKDRPTEAFF	TGTGCCAGCAGCAAGAAGGACAGGCCCACTGAAGCTTTCTTT	TRBV5-6	TRBJ1-1	NA	TRBD1